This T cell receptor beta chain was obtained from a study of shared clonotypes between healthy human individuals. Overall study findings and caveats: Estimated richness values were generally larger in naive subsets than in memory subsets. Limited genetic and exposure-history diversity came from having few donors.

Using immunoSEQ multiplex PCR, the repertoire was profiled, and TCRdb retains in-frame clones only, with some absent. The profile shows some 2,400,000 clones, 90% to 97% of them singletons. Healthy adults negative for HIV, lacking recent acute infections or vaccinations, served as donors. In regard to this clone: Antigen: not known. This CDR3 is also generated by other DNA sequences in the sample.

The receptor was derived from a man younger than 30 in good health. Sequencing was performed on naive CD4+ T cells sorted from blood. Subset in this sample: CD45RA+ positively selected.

CDR3 DNA: TGTGCCAGCAGCTTAGGACAGGGTAACTATGGCTACACCTTC. Protein: CASSLGQGNYGYTF. The rearrangement links TRBV7-9 to TRBJ1-2; TRBD1 matches at 7 bases. Trimming cost V 1 base and J 1 base; bases outside gene matches: 0. CDR3 length equals 14 residues. Germline loops: CDR1 SEHNR, CDR2 FQNEAQ (reference sequence). Supplemented by reference TRBV7-9 and TRBJ1-2, the full variable domain reads DTGVSQNPRHKITKRGQNVTFRCDPISEHNRLYWYRQTLGQGPEFLTYFQNEAQLEKSRLLSDRFSAERPKGSFSTLEIQRTEQGDSAMYLCASSLGQGNYGYTFGSGTRLTVV.